The source of this TCR beta chain is a study of blood T cell repertoires in COVID-19. At the level of the study: Researchers got acute and convalescent COVID-19 samples from the United States, Italy and Spain. T cells, B-cell-depleted T cells, or PBMCs provided the cDNA or gDNA that served as material.

The germline gives CDR1 SGHRS, CDR2 YFSETQ. This CDR3 is 14 amino acids long. Trimming pared 4 bases from V and 3 bases from J, leaving 13 bases between. Methods used by the authors: Estimation of nucleated cell counts was performed using reference gene primer amplification. Measured with immunoSEQ multiplex PCR; TCRdb has only the in-frame clones, and not every one. The V and J calls and clone size were taken over from that table, and D and trimming were inferred from the DNA. The repertoire holds over 130,000 clones, with about 88% as singletons. Enrollment of patients from Seattle took place during active infection, with longitudinal follow-up.

This clonotype was sampled from a human donor with COVID-19, enrolled during active disease. The donor label of this sample is uncertain. The sequencing sample was made of peripheral blood. This rearrangement joins TRBV5-1 to TRBJ1-2, with D perhaps matching TRBD1 (6 bases). The CDR3 nucleotides read TGCGCCAGCAGCCTGATTCCAGGGGACTATGGCTACACCTTC. As protein: CASSLIPGDYGYTF.